The subject of this entry is one T cell receptor beta chain. Its antigen specificity is not known. The input lacks base qualities; no much larger clone sits a single base away. To demonstrate the VDJtools post-analysis software, TCR beta repertoires were profiled from the peripheral blood of 13 young patients with multiple sclerosis. The multiple sclerosis patients were children and adolescents between roughly 6 and 17 years of age. The library came from PCR. The instrument was an Illumina HiSeq 2500. To reduce PCR and sequencing biases, unique molecular identifiers were incorporated into the TCR beta cDNA libraries. About 500,000 cDNA molecules were obtained for every 1 to 10 million input T cells, so each molecule roughly corresponded to one T cell. The patient libraries were prepared and sequenced with the same protocol used for the earlier healthy control dataset. Within a given batch, samples were prepared together, multiplexed and sequenced on the same HiSeq lane. Per the original workflow: Raw barcoded reads were processed with MIGEC, and single-read molecular identifier groups were discarded before consensus assembly and CDR3 extraction. Clonotype tables were post-analysed with VDJtools, and diversity was normalized by down-sampling all datasets to the smallest sample size. To correct batch-related cross-sample contamination, repertoire overlap clustering matched CDR3 amino acid sequences but not nucleotide sequences. TCRdb took the public reads, trimmed them with fastp at Q25, ran MiXCR for clone calling and kept in-frame beta chains. Rows with a matching CDR3 protein are joined into one entry that keeps the most common DNA and genes. The authors' filters were not applied to this entry. The sample table shows fewer than 900,000 distinct CDR3 sequences, and about half are seen once. The ten largest clones capture approximately 4.4% of the sample.

These data come from a study of post-analysis software for immune sequencing data (dated by TCRdb to between 2015 and 2016). A note on the overall study: Relapsing-remitting, secondary progressive and progressive-relapsing multiple sclerosis were recorded as disease courses, and subtype annotation was lacking for some patients. The multiple sclerosis patient repertoires were compared with more than 9 previously published healthy control repertoires from donors aged roughly 6 to 27 years. A subset of samples was prepared in parallel using single-end sample barcoding, then pooled and co-amplified after Illumina adapter ligation.

Results and caveats for the whole study, not just this receptor: Significantly higher frequencies in patients than in controls were found for roughly 5 TRBV segments, including TRBV5-6, TRBV5-1 and TRBV20-1. The control group was slightly older than the multiple sclerosis patient group. Direct clustering with F measure revealed strong co-clustering of samples prepared in the same batch, which led to a batch-effect correction. Compared with controls, multiple sclerosis patients had significantly lower normalized Chao1 diversity, a finding suggesting substantial peripheral T-cell clonal expansion.

From cysteine to phenylalanine, the CDR3 is 14 amino acids long. Only the CDR3 portion is preserved as DNA: 42 bases, with reading frame beginning at the first base. V is clipped by 4 bases and J by 3 bases, and the sequence between their germline boundaries is 12 bases long. From a lookup of the germline V gene, CDR1 and CDR2 are SGDLS and YYNGEE. The chain is made from TRBV9 and TRBJ2-3; a confident D gene designation cannot be given. The sequenced sample consisted of blood. This sequence originates from a girl between 10 and 17 years old with multiple sclerosis. The base sequence is TGTGCCAGCAGCACCGGACGGATGACAGATACGCAGTATTTT. Its protein product is CASSTGRMTDTQYF.